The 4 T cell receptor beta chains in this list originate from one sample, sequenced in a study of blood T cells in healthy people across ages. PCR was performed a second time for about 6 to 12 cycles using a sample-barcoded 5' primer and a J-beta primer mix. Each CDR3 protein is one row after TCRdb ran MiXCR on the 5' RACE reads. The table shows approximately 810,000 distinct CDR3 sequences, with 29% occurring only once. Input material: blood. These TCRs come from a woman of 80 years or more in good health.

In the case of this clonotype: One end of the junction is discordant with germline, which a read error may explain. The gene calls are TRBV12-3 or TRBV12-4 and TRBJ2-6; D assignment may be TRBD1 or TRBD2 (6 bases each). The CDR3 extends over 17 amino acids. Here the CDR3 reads CASSFAGHHSGANVPTF. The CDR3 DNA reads TGTGCCAGCAGTTTTGCGGGACACCACTCTGGGGCCAACGTCCCGACTTTC.

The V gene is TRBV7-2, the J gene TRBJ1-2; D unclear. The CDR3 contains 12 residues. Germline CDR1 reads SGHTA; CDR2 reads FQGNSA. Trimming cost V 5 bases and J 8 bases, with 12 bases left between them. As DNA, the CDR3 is TGTGCCAGCAGCCAAGAAGGTGTAGGCTACACCTTC. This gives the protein CASSQEGVGYTF.

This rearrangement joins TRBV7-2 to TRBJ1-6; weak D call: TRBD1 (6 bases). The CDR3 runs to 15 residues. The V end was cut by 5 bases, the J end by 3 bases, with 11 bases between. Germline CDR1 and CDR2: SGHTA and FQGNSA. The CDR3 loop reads CASSAQGNYNSPLHF. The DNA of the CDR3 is TGTGCCAGCAGCGCACAGGGAAACTATAATTCACCCCTCCACTTT.

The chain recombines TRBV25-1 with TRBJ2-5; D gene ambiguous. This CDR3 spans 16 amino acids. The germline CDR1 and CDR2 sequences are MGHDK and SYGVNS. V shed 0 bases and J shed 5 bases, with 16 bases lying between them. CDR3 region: CASSEYRGPGPETQYF. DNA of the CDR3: TGTGCCAGCAGTGAATACAGAGGTCCCGGCCCGGAGACCCAGTACTTC.